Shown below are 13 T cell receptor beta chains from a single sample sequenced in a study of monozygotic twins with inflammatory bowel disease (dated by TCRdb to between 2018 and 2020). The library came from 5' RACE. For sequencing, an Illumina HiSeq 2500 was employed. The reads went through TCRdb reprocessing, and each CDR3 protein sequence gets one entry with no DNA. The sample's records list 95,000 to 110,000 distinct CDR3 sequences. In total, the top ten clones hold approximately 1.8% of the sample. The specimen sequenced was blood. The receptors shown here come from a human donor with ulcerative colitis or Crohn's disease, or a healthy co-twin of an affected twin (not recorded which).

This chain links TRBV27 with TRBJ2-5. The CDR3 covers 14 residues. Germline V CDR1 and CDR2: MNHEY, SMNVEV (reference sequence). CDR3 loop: CASSSLETQETQYF.

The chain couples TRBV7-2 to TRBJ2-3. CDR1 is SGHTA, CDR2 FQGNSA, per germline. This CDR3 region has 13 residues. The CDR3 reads CASRGLAPDTQYF.

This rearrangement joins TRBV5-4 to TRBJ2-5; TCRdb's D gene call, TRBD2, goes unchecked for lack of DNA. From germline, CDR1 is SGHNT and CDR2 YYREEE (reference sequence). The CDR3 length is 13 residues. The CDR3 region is CASSRGPQETQYF.

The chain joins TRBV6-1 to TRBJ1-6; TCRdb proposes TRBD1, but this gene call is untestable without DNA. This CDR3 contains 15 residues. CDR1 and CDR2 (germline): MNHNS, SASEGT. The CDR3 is CASILGQAYNSPLHF.

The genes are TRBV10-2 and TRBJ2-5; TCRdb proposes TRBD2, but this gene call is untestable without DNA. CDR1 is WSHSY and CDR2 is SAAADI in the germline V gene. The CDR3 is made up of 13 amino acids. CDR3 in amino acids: CASSVRGKETQYF.

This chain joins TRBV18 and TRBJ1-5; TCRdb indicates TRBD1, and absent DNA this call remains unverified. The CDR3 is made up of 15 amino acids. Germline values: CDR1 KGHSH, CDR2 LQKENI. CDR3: CASSSTGVVGVPQHF.

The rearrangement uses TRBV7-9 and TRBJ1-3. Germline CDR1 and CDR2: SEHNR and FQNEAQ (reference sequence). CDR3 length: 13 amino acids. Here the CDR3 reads CASYPSSGNTIYF. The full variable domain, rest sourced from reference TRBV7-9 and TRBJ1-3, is DTGVSQNPRHKITKRGQNVTFRCDPISEHNRLYWYRQTLGQGPEFLTYFQNEAQLEKSRLLSDRFSAERPKGSFSTLEIQRTEQGDSAMYLCASYPSSGNTIYFGEGSWLTVV.

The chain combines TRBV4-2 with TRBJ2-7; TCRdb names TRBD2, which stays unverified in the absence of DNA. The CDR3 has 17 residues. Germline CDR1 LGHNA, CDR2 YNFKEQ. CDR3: CASSLGLSFSASYEQYF.

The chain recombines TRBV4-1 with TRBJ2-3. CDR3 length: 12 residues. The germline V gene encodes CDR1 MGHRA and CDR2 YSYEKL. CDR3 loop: CASSQVFATQYF.

The CDR3 region is CSARLAGGRDTQYF. The chain joins TRBV20-1 to TRBJ2-3; the TRBD2 assignment by TCRdb is unverifiable without DNA. Germline V gene lookup returns CDR1 DFQATT and CDR2 SNEGSKA (reference sequence). This CDR3 has 14 amino acids.

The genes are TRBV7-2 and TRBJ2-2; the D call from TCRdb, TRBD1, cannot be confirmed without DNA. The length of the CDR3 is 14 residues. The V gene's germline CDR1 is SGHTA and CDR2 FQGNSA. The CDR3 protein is CASRDRGLTGELFF.

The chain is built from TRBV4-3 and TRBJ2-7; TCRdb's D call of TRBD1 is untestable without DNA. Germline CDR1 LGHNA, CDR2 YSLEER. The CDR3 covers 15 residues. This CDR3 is CASSQDTGQNYEQYF.

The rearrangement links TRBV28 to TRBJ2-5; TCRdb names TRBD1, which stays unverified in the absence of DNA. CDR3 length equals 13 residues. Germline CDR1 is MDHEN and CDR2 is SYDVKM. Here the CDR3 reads CASRKPGQETQYF.